One and the same sample provided the 30 T cell receptor beta chains below, sequenced in a study of T-cell memory formation after mild COVID-19. TCRdb re-analysed the 5' RACE reads in MiXCR, keeping a single row per CDR3 protein. This sample has around 200,000 distinct CDR3 sequences, with over 20% found just once. Sample: PBMCs or a T cell subset sorted from them (not recorded which). Every receptor here comes from an adult woman who had mild COVID-19 (a few samples of this study predate the infection). Cell type and time point are not known.

The chain employs TRBV21-1 and TRBJ2-7; the tabulated D call, TRBD2, remains unverified against the DNA. TRBV21-1 is deemed a pseudogene. CDR3 length: 14 residues. The CDR3 region has the DNA TGTGCCAACCAAGGGCAGGAAAGGTCCTACGAGCAGTACTTC. It codes for CANQGQERSYEQYF.

There are a few counts of this clonotype. V and J are TRBV12-3 or TRBV12-4 and TRBJ2-5, with D possibly TRBD1 on 5 matching bases. The CDR3 length is 13 residues. Trimming removed 4 bases at V and 6 bases at J, with 12 bases between. Here the CDR3 DNA reads TGTGCCAGCAGTTACCAGGGCATGCAGACCCAGTACTTC. It translates to CASSYQGMQTQYF.

The V call is TRBV7-2, the J call TRBJ1-1; 10 positions match TRBD1. This CDR3 is built from 14 residues. J was trimmed by 3 bases and V by 4 bases; bases with no gene match: 2. Per germline, CDR1 SGHTA and CDR2 FQGNSA. This chain's CDR3 is CASSWDRGYTEAFF. The CDR3 bases are TGTGCCAGCAGCTGGGACAGGGGCTACACTGAAGCTTTCTTT.

This clonotype appeared a few times. V gene TRBV29-1 combines with J gene TRBJ2-3; maybe TRBD2 (6 bases). There are 15 residues in the CDR3. Germline V gives CDR1 SQVTM, CDR2 ANQGSEA. The V end was cut by 0 bases, the J end by 8 bases, with 18 bases between. The chain's CDR3 is CSVEDLTATGLTQYF. The CDR3 coding sequence is TGCAGCGTTGAAGATCTTACGGCTACGGGACTTACGCAGTATTTT.

This clonotype came up a few times. The CDR3 sequence is CASSTGTASPQHF. The CDR3 region has the DNA TGTGCCAGCAGCACCGGGACCGCCTCCCCCCAGCATTTT. The chain uses TRBV6-5 and TRBJ1-5; the D gene is possibly TRBD1 (5 bases). The CDR3 sequence is 13 residues long. Germline lookup yields CDR1 MNHEY and CDR2 SVGAGI. The germline V and J ends were trimmed by 6 bases and 10 bases, with 16 bases remaining between them.

This chain links TRBV4-3 with TRBJ2-7; 10 positions agree with TRBD2. This CDR3 contains 16 residues. The J segment lost 7 bases and the V segment lost 0 bases, leaving 9 bases of the junction unmatched. Germline CDR1 is LGHNA and CDR2 is YSLEER. The CDR3 nucleotides are TGCGCCAGCAGCCAAGAACCAGCGGGAGGGCCGGGTGAGCAGTACTTC. It specifies CASSQEPAGGPGEQYF.

The V and J genes are TRBV11-3 and TRBJ2-3; no clear D gene. The germline gives CDR1 SGHNT, CDR2 YENEEA. This CDR3 spans 17 amino acids. Trimming left V 3 bases short and J 1 base short, with 17 bases between. The CDR3 region has the DNA TGTGCCAGCAGCTTGTCGCAGGCAGATTGGGGCACAGATACGCAGTATTTT. It yields the protein CASSLSQADWGTDTQYF.

A few counts support this clonotype. The V gene is TRBV14, the J gene TRBJ2-1; the D gene is possibly TRBD2 (6 bases). The germline V and J ends were trimmed by 4 bases and 4 bases, with 11 bases remaining between them. The length of the CDR3 is 14 residues. Germline CDR1 SGHDN, CDR2 FVKESK. DNA of the CDR3: TGTGCCAGCAGCCGGGCAGGGAGGTACAATGAGCAGTTCTTC. Translation: CASSRAGRYNEQFF.

The J gene is TRBJ2-1, the V gene TRBV2; tentatively, D is TRBD1 (6 bases). This CDR3 is 12 amino acids long. With 5 bases removed from V and 8 bases from J, the gap between germline ends came to 10 bases. CDR1 and CDR2 (germline): SNHLY, FYNNEI. The CDR3: CASSKQGYEQFF. The CDR3 region has the DNA TGTGCCAGCAGTAAACAGGGTTATGAGCAGTTCTTC.

Many counts were recorded for this clonotype. J is TRBJ2-7 and V is TRBV9; possibly TRBD1 for D (6 bases). The CDR3 has 17 residues. Between the trimmed V and J ends, which lost 0 bases and 1 base, there was a span of 17 bases. Germline V gene lookup returns CDR1 SGDLS and CDR2 YYNGEE. The CDR3 nucleotides are TGTGCCAGCAGCGTAGGTGCAGGGGACAAATCTTCCTACGAGCAGTACTTC. The encoded protein is CASSVGAGDKSSYEQYF. Supplemented by reference TRBV9 and TRBJ2-7, the full variable domain reads DSGVTQTPKHLITATGQRVTLRCSPRSGDLSVYWYQQSLDQGLQFLIQYYNGEERAKGNILERFSAQQFPDLHSELNLSSLELGDSALYFCASSVGAGDKSSYEQYFGPGTRLTVT.

The chain joins TRBV6-5 to TRBJ1-2, with TRBD1 matching 8 bases. The CDR3 covers 19 residues. The germline V gene has CDR1 MNHEY and CDR2 SVGAGI. The J segment lost 0 bases and the V segment lost 2 bases, leaving 14 bases of the junction unmatched. CDR3 bases: TGTGCCAGCAGTTACAGTCTCGCGGGCAGGGGGCTTGCTAACTATGGCTACACCTTC. Translated: CASSYSLAGRGLANYGYTF.

This clonotype has only a few counts. The V gene is TRBV10-3, the J gene TRBJ1-3, with D possibly being TRBD1 (5 bases). This CDR3 spans 14 amino acids. Trimming shortened V by 6 bases and J by 4 bases, and 13 bases separated the two germline ends. Germline V gene data show CDR1 as ENHRY and CDR2 as SYGVKD. The CDR3 coding sequence is TGTGCCATCAGGGAGGAGGGACTCGGAAACACCATATATTTT. Encoded protein: CAIREEGLGNTIYF.

The chain uses TRBV30 and TRBJ1-1; 9 nucleotides line up with TRBD1. J gave up 0 bases and V 8 bases, and 4 bases lay outside the gene matches. This CDR3 has 13 amino acids. The V gene's germline CDR1 is GTSNPN and CDR2 SVGIG (reference sequence). CDR3 in amino acids: CAGTGPLNTEAFF. The CDR3 DNA follows: TGTGCCGGGACAGGGCCGCTGAACACTGAAGCTTTCTTT.

V gene TRBV7-3 combines with J gene TRBJ1-2; 11 bases agree with TRBD1. The CDR3 is made up of 14 amino acids. CDR1 and CDR2 (germline): SGHTA, FQGTGA. V shed 5 bases and J 6 bases; nucleotides not matched to a gene: 5. As DNA, the CDR3 is TGTGCCAGCAGCACTGGGACAGGGGGACATGGCTACACCTTC. Translation gives CASSTGTGGHGYTF.

This sequence joins TRBV12-3 or TRBV12-4 and TRBJ2-7; 9 bases are shared with TRBD1. This CDR3 contains 15 residues. J gave up 3 bases and V 1 base, and 4 bases lay outside the gene matches. CDR3 nucleotides: TGTGCCAGCAGTTTAGTGGGACAGGGAAACTACGAGCAGTACTTC. Protein product: CASSLVGQGNYEQYF.

The V gene is TRBV5-1, the J gene TRBJ1-5; 7 positions match TRBD1. The CDR3 contains 14 residues. Germline V gene sequence: CDR1 SGHRS, CDR2 YFSETQ. Trimming cost V 3 bases and J 7 bases; bases outside gene matches: 7. This CDR3 is CASSSGQGEQPQHF. The CDR3, as DNA: TGCGCCAGCAGCTCGGGCCAGGGGGAACAGCCCCAGCATTTT. Supplemented by reference TRBV5-1 and TRBJ1-5, the full variable domain reads KAGVTQTPRYLIKTRGQQVTLSCSPISGHRSVSWYQQTPGQGLQFLFEYFSETQRNKGNFPGRFSGRQFSNSRSEMNVSTLELGDSALYLCASSSGQGEQPQHFGDGTRLSIL.

The chain couples TRBV5-1 to TRBJ1-1, with TRBD1 identical over 9 bases. Germline V lookup: CDR1 SGHRS, CDR2 YFSETQ. Losses at the gene ends were 3 bases for V and 6 bases for J; bases not matched to a gene: 6. The CDR3 sequence is 14 residues long. CDR3 sequence: CASSWTGEGAEAFF. Written as DNA, the CDR3 is TGCGCCAGCAGCTGGACAGGGGAAGGGGCTGAAGCTTTCTTT.

The chain couples TRBV6-6 to TRBJ2-7; no firm D call. Germline lookup yields CDR1 MNHNY and CDR2 SVGAGI (reference sequence). This CDR3 has 12 residues. Trimming shortened V by 3 bases and J by 6 bases, and 9 bases separated the two germline ends. DNA of the CDR3: TGTGCCAGCAGTTATAGTGAAGGCGAGCAGTACTTC. Encoded protein: CASSYSEGEQYF.

This clonotype was recorded a few times. The gene calls are TRBV12-3 or TRBV12-4 and TRBJ1-5, with a tentative D call TRBD1 (5 bases). There are 15 residues in the CDR3. With 7 bases removed from V and 0 bases from J, the gap between germline ends came to 13 bases. The CDR3 region is CASTLGRNSNQPQHF. The CDR3 DNA reads TGTGCCAGCACCCTGGGGCGAAATAGCAATCAGCCCCAGCATTTT.

The chain carries TRBV5-8 and TRBJ2-1; D call uncertain. The CDR3 is 17 amino acids. V lost 1 base, J lost 0 bases, and 14 bases lay in between. Germline assignment: CDR1 SGHTS and CDR2 YDEGEE. The CDR3 here is CASSLPRAPSSYNEQFF. The CDR3 nucleotides are TGTGCCAGCAGCTTGCCCCGTGCGCCATCCTCCTACAATGAGCAGTTCTTC.

The chain has TRBV3-2 and TRBJ2-7; the D segment call TRBD1 is taken from the table without a DNA check. TRBV3-2 constitutes a pseudogene. CDR3 length equals 14 residues. CDR3 in amino acids: CASSQEGRGYEQYF. The CDR3 bases are TGTGCCAGCAGCCAAGAGGGCAGGGGTTACGAGCAGTACTTC.

J is TRBJ2-3 and V is TRBV24-1, with unresolved D. V lost 6 bases and J lost 3, with 21 bases in between. The CDR3 is made up of 17 amino acids. Germline values: CDR1 KGHDR, CDR2 SFDVKD. The CDR3, as DNA: TGTGCCACCAGTCCTCCCAGTGGGCATCGGGCAACAGATACGCAGTATTTT. It specifies CATSPPSGHRATDTQYF.

The chain is built from TRBV5-1 and TRBJ2-7, with 8 bases fitting TRBD1. Germline CDR1 is SGHRS and CDR2 is YFSETQ. This CDR3 is 14 amino acids long. Trimming took 0 bases from V and 5 from J; bases not matched to a gene: 4. CDR3 residues: CASSLDRGSHEQYF. The CDR3 DNA follows: TGCGCCAGCAGCTTGGACAGGGGGTCCCACGAGCAGTACTTC.

The rearrangement links TRBV7-9 to TRBJ2-4; D ambiguous. The CDR3 has 14 amino acids. Germline CDR1 reads SEHNR; CDR2 reads FQNEAQ (reference sequence). Trimming shortened V by 4 bases and J by 0 bases, and 7 bases separated the two germline ends. CDR3 sequence (DNA): TGTGCCAGCAGCTCTAACTTAGCCAAAAACATTCAGTACTTC. Translating it yields CASSSNLAKNIQYF.

The CDR3 spells CASSPPVLSDTQYF. The CDR3 coding sequence is TGTGCCAGCAGCCCCCCAGTACTCTCAGATACGCAGTATTTT. V is TRBV9 and J is TRBJ2-3, with no clear D. Germline CDR1 is SGDLS and CDR2 is YYNGEE. The CDR3 has 14 amino acids. Trimming took 4 bases from V and 4 from J, leaving 13 bases between them.

This clonotype was picked up a small number of times. DNA for the CDR3: TGTGCCAGCAGAGCGTCCGGGACAGCCCCCTACGAGCAGTACTTC. This gives the protein CASRASGTAPYEQYF. The rearrangement joins TRBV6-1 to TRBJ2-7, with TRBD1 matching 7 bases. CDR1 MNHNS and CDR2 SASEGT come from the germline V gene. The CDR3 runs to 15 residues. V lost 6 bases to trimming and J lost 2 bases; unmatched junction nucleotides: 10.

This clonotype was observed a few times. The genes are TRBV5-1 and TRBJ1-2, with 8 bases matching TRBD1. J lost 6 bases, V lost 3 bases, and 7 bases had no gene match. Germline V lookup: CDR1 SGHRS, CDR2 YFSETQ. The CDR3 sequence is 14 residues long. The CDR3 reads CASSSWQGADGYTF. CDR3 nucleotides: TGCGCCAGCAGCTCATGGCAGGGGGCGGATGGCTACACCTTC.

The chain employs TRBV5-1 and TRBJ2-2, with a weak D call TRBD1 (6 bases). Trimming stripped 0 bases from V and 4 bases from J, with 7 bases between. The CDR3 is made up of 14 amino acids. Looked up from germline, CDR1 is SGHRS and CDR2 is YFSETQ. The DNA for the CDR3 is TGCGCCAGCAGCTTGGTGGGGGCCACCGGGGAGCTGTTTTTT. Amino acids: CASSLVGATGELFF. Full variable domain (remainder filled in from reference TRBV5-1 and TRBJ2-2): KAGVTQTPRYLIKTRGQQVTLSCSPISGHRSVSWYQQTPGQGLQFLFEYFSETQRNKGNFPGRFSGRQFSNSRSEMNVSTLELGDSALYLCASSLVGATGELFFGEGSRLTVL.

The chain employs TRBV7-3 and TRBJ2-1, with D perhaps TRBD2 (6 bases). Germline values: CDR1 SGHTA, CDR2 FQGTGA. V lost 5 bases and J lost 9, with 8 bases in between. This CDR3 has 11 amino acids. CDR3 protein: CASSNGGEQFF. The CDR3 DNA follows: TGTGCCAGCAGCAACGGGGGTGAGCAGTTCTTC.

Only a few counts were recorded for this clonotype. The J gene is TRBJ1-5, the V gene TRBV27; a weak D match, TRBD1 (5 bases). Deletions cut 6 bases from V and 3 bases from J, with 12 bases between. Germline CDR1 MNHEY, CDR2 SMNVEV (reference sequence). The CDR3 is 14 amino acids. The CDR3 DNA follows: TGTGCCAGCAGACCAGGGTTGGACAATCAGCCCCAGCATTTT. It translates to CASRPGLDNQPQHF.